The 18 T cell receptor beta chains given below trace back to one sample, sequenced in a study of PD-L1 blockade in urothelial cancer (dated by TCRdb to about 2017). Library method: the immunoSEQ multiplex PCR assay. Drawn from immuneACCESS, this table holds only the in-frame rearrangements with V and J called that TCRdb kept. Clones are partly lost; checked studies trace under half to an unresolved V gene and leave the rest unexplained. The sample table holds approximately 100,000 clones, of which roughly nine tenths were seen once. Of the sample, approximately 0.88% falls within the top ten clones. Material: PBMCs, obtained around atezolizumab (anti-PD-L1) treatment. The source of these receptors is a woman of 80 years or more with urothelial cancer.

In DNA form, the CDR3 reads TGTGCCAGCAGCTTAAACGTACACACTAGCGGCGAGCAGTTCTTC. Its translation is CASSLNVHTSGEQFF. V and J are TRBV11-2 and TRBJ2-1, with 8 bases aligning to TRBD2. This CDR3 comprises 15 residues. CDR1 and CDR2 from the germline V gene are SGHAT and FQNNGV. J lost 10 bases, V lost 2 bases, and 10 bases had no gene match.

The DNA of the CDR3 is TGTGCCAGCAGCTATGGGACTAGCGGGAGTGCAGATACGCAGTATTTT. Amino acid sequence: CASSYGTSGSADTQYF. The chain is built from TRBV5-4 and TRBJ2-3; TRBD2 matches at 14 bases. Looked up from germline, CDR1 is SGHNT and CDR2 is YYREEE (reference sequence). With V trimmed by 3 bases and J by 4 bases, 4 bases remained unmatched. There are 16 residues in the CDR3.

V is TRBV19 and J is TRBJ1-5; 10 bases are a match to TRBD1. The CDR3 loop spans 18 amino acids. With 3 bases clipped from V and 2 bases from J, the junction kept 10 bases outside the gene matches. Germline CDR1 and CDR2: LNHDA and SQIVND (reference sequence). CDR3 protein: CASSMDRGRIFRNQPQHF. In nucleotides, the CDR3 is TGTGCCAGTAGTATGGACAGGGGGAGAATATTTCGCAATCAGCCCCAGCATTTT.

The chain joins TRBV27 to TRBJ2-5; perhaps TRBD1 as D (6 bases). CDR1 is MNHEY, CDR2 SMNVEV, per germline (reference sequence). The CDR3 has 16 residues. The ends were cut back, 2 bases at V and 2 bases at J, with 15 bases in the middle. CDR3 nucleotides: TGTGCCAGCAGTTTAGGTGGGGTGAGGGGGCAAGAGACCCAGTACTTC. Translated: CASSLGGVRGQETQYF.

V and J are TRBV9 and TRBJ2-3, with TRBD2 matching 9 bases. Germline-derived CDR1 and CDR2 are SGDLS and YYNGEE. This CDR3 contains 16 residues. V lost 0 bases and J lost 6; bases outside the gene matches: 8. The CDR3 region is CASSVVGAGGGDTQYF. The CDR3, as DNA: TGTGCCAGCAGCGTAGTAGGAGCGGGAGGTGGCGATACGCAGTATTTT.

The chain joins TRBV28 to TRBJ1-1; perhaps TRBD1 as D (5 bases). Germline lookup yields CDR1 MDHEN and CDR2 SYDVKM. Deletions cut 4 bases from V and 6 bases from J, with 15 bases between. The CDR3 loop spans 14 amino acids. CDR3 in amino acids: CASSWGSEMPEAFF. DNA for the CDR3: TGTGCCAGCAGTTGGGGCAGCGAGATGCCTGAAGCTTTCTTT.

The genes are TRBV13 and TRBJ1-2, with a weak D call TRBD1 (6 bases). Per germline, CDR1 PRHDT and CDR2 FYEKMQ (reference sequence). This CDR3 comprises 16 residues. With 4 bases removed from V and 3 bases from J, the gap between germline ends came to 18 bases. The CDR3 sequence is CASSSMIWGLDYGYTF. CDR3 DNA sequence: TGTGCCAGCAGCTCAATGATCTGGGGGCTGGACTATGGCTACACCTTC.

This rearrangement joins TRBV11-1 to TRBJ2-2; 10 nucleotides match TRBD2. Germline-derived CDR1 and CDR2 are SGHAT and FQDESV (reference sequence). Trimming removed 5 bases from V and 0 bases from J; junction bases left unmatched: 6. This CDR3 region has 17 residues. Written as DNA, the CDR3 is TGTGCCAGCAGCGCTGGGACTAGCGTCGCGAACACCGGGGAGCTGTTTTTT. As protein: CASSAGTSVANTGELFF.

The V and J genes are TRBV6-1 and TRBJ1-1; D remains ambiguous. The CDR3 has 10 amino acids. Germline V gene sequence: CDR1 MNHNS, CDR2 SASEGT. V was pared by 10 bases and J by 10 bases, with 13 bases between. This CDR3 is CATEFSLAFF. CDR3 bases: TGTGCCACCGAGTTTTCCTTAGCTTTCTTT.

This clone was seen more than once but under ten times. V and J are TRBV5-1 and TRBJ2-1; TRBD2 aligns across 13 bases. CDR1 SGHRS and CDR2 YFSETQ come from the germline V gene. The CDR3 has 16 residues. V shed 3 bases and J 9 bases; nucleotides not matched to a gene: 9. This CDR3 reads CASSSGLAGAVGEQFF. The CDR3 region has the DNA TGCGCCAGCAGCTCAGGACTAGCGGGAGCGGTCGGTGAGCAGTTCTTC.

This chain joins TRBV4-1 and TRBJ2-7; 11 bases align to TRBD2. This CDR3 is built from 18 residues. Per germline, CDR1 MGHRA and CDR2 YSYEKL. Trimming cost V 1 base and J 0 bases; bases outside gene matches: 8. The CDR3 nucleotides read TGCGCCAGCAGCCAAGTCCCGGGACTAGCGGTGGACTCCTACGAGCAGTACTTC. It is translated as CASSQVPGLAVDSYEQYF.

This chain connects TRBV28 to TRBJ1-1, with 7 bases matching TRBD1. This CDR3 is 14 amino acids long. In germline, CDR1 is MDHEN, CDR2 SYDVKM. V was pared by 6 bases and J by 4 bases, with 8 bases of the junction left unmatched. Here the CDR3 reads CASRGRDRGTEAFF. The CDR3 DNA reads as TGTGCCAGCAGAGGGCGGGACAGAGGCACTGAAGCTTTCTTT.

The count of this clone is one. The chain combines TRBV5-4 with TRBJ2-7, with TRBD1 matching 10 bases. V gave up 4 bases and J gave up 5 bases; unmatched junction bases: 9. CDR1 and CDR2 (germline): SGHNT, YYREEE (reference sequence). This CDR3 is 15 amino acids long. The CDR3: CASSLPRQGADEQYF. The DNA for the CDR3 is TGTGCCAGCAGCCTCCCGAGACAGGGGGCTGACGAGCAGTACTTC. The full variable domain, completed using reference TRBV5-4 and TRBJ2-7, is ETGVTQSPTHLIKTRGQQVTLRCSSQSGHNTVSWYQQALGQGPQFIFQYYREEENGRGNFPPRFSGLQFPNYSSELNVNALELDDSALYLCASSLPRQGADEQYFGPGTRLTVT.

The sample holds one count of this clone. The CDR3 spells CASSLPSGIADTQYF. CDR3 sequence (DNA): TGTGCCAGCAGCTTACCCAGCGGGATCGCAGATACGCAGTATTTT. V gene TRBV11-2 combines with J gene TRBJ2-3; 7 bases map to TRBD2. Losses at the gene ends were 2 bases for V and 4 bases for J; bases not matched to a gene: 6. The germline gives CDR1 SGHAT, CDR2 FQNNGV. The CDR3 runs to 15 residues.

The chain has TRBV4-2 and TRBJ2-5, with 7 bases identical to TRBD1. The ends lost 2 bases at V and 3 bases at J; junction bases unmatched: 6. Germline lookup yields CDR1 LGHNA and CDR2 YNFKEQ. This CDR3 is built from 15 residues. The CDR3 coding sequence is TGTGCCAGCAGCCAAATGGGACAGTTTAAAGAGACCCAGTACTTC. Translating gives CASSQMGQFKETQYF.

The chain carries TRBV19 and TRBJ1-5; 9 positions match TRBD1. Germline CDR1 and CDR2: LNHDA and SQIVND (reference sequence). The V gene end was trimmed by 4 bases and the J gene end by 6 bases; junction bases not matched to a gene: 10. CDR3 length: 16 amino acids. DNA of the CDR3: TGTGCCAGTAGTAGTGCGGACAGGGGACGTGGTCAGCCCCAGCATTTT. Translation: CASSSADRGRGQPQHF.

The chain uses TRBV5-4 and TRBJ2-3; D is possibly TRBD2 (6 bases). Trimming cost V 3 bases and J 2 bases, with 16 bases left between them. The CDR3 has 16 residues. In germline, CDR1 is SGHNT, CDR2 YYREEE (reference sequence). DNA of the CDR3: TGTGCCAGCAGCTCGGAACCGGGACTCTCCACAGATACGCAGTATTTT. Its translation: CASSSEPGLSTDTQYF. Based on the CDR3 plus reference TRBV5-4 and TRBJ2-3, the full variable domain is ETGVTQSPTHLIKTRGQQVTLRCSSQSGHNTVSWYQQALGQGPQFIFQYYREEENGRGNFPPRFSGLQFPNYSSELNVNALELDDSALYLCASSSEPGLSTDTQYFGPGTRLTVL.

The chain uses TRBV6-1 and TRBJ1-5; D gene uncertain. With 4 bases removed from V and 2 bases from J, the gap between germline ends came to 18 bases. Germline values: CDR1 MNHNS, CDR2 SASEGT. CDR3 size: 17 residues. The CDR3 spells CASSGWVVGRGNQPQHF. The CDR3 DNA sequence: TGTGCCAGCAGTGGGTGGGTGGTTGGTCGGGGCAATCAGCCCCAGCATTTT.